The clone carrying this T cell receptor (beta chain) came up a few times. Its target is unknown. The sample belongs to a study of a mutant IDH1 vaccine in newly diagnosed glioma. Study at large: With temozolomide cycles, or 4-6 weeks after radiotherapy alone, vaccination was started. Week 35 held visit V12, while week 47 held visit V13.

Sequencing was performed with immunoSEQ multiplex PCR; in TCRdb, only in-frame clones are kept and a portion is missing. The sample contains approximately 45,000 clones, 85% to 95% of which appear only once. The time point is: week 35, safety follow-up. One vaccine dose held 300 ug of mutant IDH1 20-mer peptide and came with topical imiquimod. The patients received vaccinations eight times, in weeks 1, 3, 5, 7, 11, 15, 19 and 23. Sequences were derived from PBMCs, sampled from a glioma patient whose treatment included an IDH1 peptide vaccine. The sequence came from a man in his fifties with glioma.

The CDR3 reads CASSRGGGQRHIQYF. The CDR3 DNA follows: TGCGCCAGCAGCCGAGGGGGGGGCCAACGGCACATTCAGTACTTC. This chain joins TRBV5-1 and TRBJ2-4; tentative D call: TRBD2 (7 bases). The V gene's germline CDR1 is SGHRS and CDR2 YFSETQ. V lost 4 bases to trimming and J lost 8 bases, with 19 bases between them. This CDR3 contains 15 residues. The full variable domain, in which reference TRBV5-1 and TRBJ2-4 provide the parts outside the CDR3, is KAGVTQTPRYLIKTRGQQVTLSCSPISGHRSVSWYQQTPGQGLQFLFEYFSETQRNKGNFPGRFSGRQFSNSRSEMNVSTLELGDSALYLCASSRGGGQRHIQYFGAGTRLSVL.